A single sample gave rise to the 20 T cell receptor beta chains below, sequenced in a study of PD-L1 blockade in urothelial cancer. The time point was: peripheral blood 6 weeks after treatment start. TCRdb's copy holds only in-frame clones and misses some; the assay was immunoSEQ multiplex PCR. The table includes 35,000 to 55,000 clones, around 82% detected once. Material: PBMCs, obtained around atezolizumab (anti-PD-L1) treatment. These receptors were collected from a man aged 55 to 70 with urothelial cancer.

This chain connects TRBV5-1 to TRBJ1-4; D possibly corresponds to TRBD1 (6 bases). The CDR3 totals 13 residues. Between the trimmed V and J ends, which lost 1 base and 7 bases, there was a span of 8 bases. Germline-derived CDR1 and CDR2 are SGHRS and YFSETQ. The CDR3 sequence: CASSLWTAEKLFF. The CDR3 DNA is TGCGCCAGCAGCTTGTGGACAGCTGAAAAACTGTTTTTT. Full variable domain (missing parts from reference TRBV5-1 and TRBJ1-4): KAGVTQTPRYLIKTRGQQVTLSCSPISGHRSVSWYQQTPGQGLQFLFEYFSETQRNKGNFPGRFSGRQFSNSRSEMNVSTLELGDSALYLCASSLWTAEKLFFGSGTQLSVL.

The CDR3 reads CATSATGGLAKNIQYF. CDR3 in DNA: TGTGCCACCAGCGCTACAGGGGGCTTAGCCAAAAACATTCAGTACTTC. The chain employs TRBV15 and TRBJ2-4; 9 bases fit TRBD1. Germline V lookup: CDR1 LNHNV, CDR2 YYDKDF (reference sequence). There are 16 residues in the CDR3. J was trimmed by 0 bases and V by 5 bases; bases with no gene match: 5.

This clone was detected once. The V call is TRBV6-1, the J call TRBJ2-3, with D perhaps TRBD2 (5 bases). Germline CDR1 MNHNS, CDR2 SASEGT. The CDR3 consists of 14 residues. V was clipped by 1 base and J by 4 bases, with 9 bases between them. As DNA, the CDR3 is TGTGCCAGCAGTGAAGTCGGGGAGTCAGATACGCAGTATTTT. Protein product: CASSEVGESDTQYF.

The chain combines TRBV27 with TRBJ2-1; 7 positions agree with TRBD2. Germline lookup yields CDR1 MNHEY and CDR2 SMNVEV (reference sequence). V shed 7 bases and J 5 bases; nucleotides not matched to a gene: 11. This CDR3 contains 15 residues. CDR3 sequence reads: CASTPVGDYHNEQFF. As DNA, the CDR3 is TGTGCCAGCACCCCCGTAGGGGACTACCACAATGAGCAGTTCTTC.

V usage is TRBV10-1 and J usage is TRBJ2-1, with TRBD2 matching over 7 bases. This CDR3 is built from 15 residues. Germline V gene lookup returns CDR1 WNHNN and CDR2 SYGVQD (reference sequence). V trimming: 0 bases; J trimming: 2 bases; junction bases outside the gene matches: 1. The CDR3 loop reads CASSESGLPYNEQFF. The CDR3 DNA follows: TGCGCCAGCAGTGAGTCGGGACTACCCTACAATGAGCAGTTCTTC.

This sequence joins TRBV6-5 and TRBJ2-1; TRBD1 matches 10 bases. The CDR3 totals 15 residues. Germline-derived CDR1 and CDR2 are MNHEY and SVGAGI. J gave up 6 bases and V 7 bases, and 9 bases lay outside the gene matches. The CDR3, as DNA: TGTGCCAGCACCAGATCGGGACAGGGGTCCAATGAGCAGTTCTTC. Translated, it gives CASTRSGQGSNEQFF.

The rearrangement links TRBV6-1 to TRBJ1-6, with 10 bases lining up with TRBD1. The CDR3 runs 15 residues. In germline, CDR1 is MNHNS, CDR2 SASEGT. After removal of 6 bases from V and 8 bases from J, the junction contained 7 bases not matched to a gene. The CDR3 DNA reads TGTGCCAGCAGCTGGGGGACAGGGGTGGATTCACCCCTCCACTTT. Encoded protein: CASSWGTGVDSPLHF.

The chain joins TRBV11-2 to TRBJ1-1; D gene uncertain. This CDR3 has 10 amino acids. The germline CDR1 and CDR2 sequences are SGHAT and FQNNGV. V was pared by 5 bases and J by 7 bases, with 5 bases between. The CDR3 DNA sequence: TGTGCCAGCAGCCGAGATGAAGCTTTCTTT. Translation gives CASSRDEAFF.

The chain carries TRBV6-5 and TRBJ2-7; TRBD1 matches at 9 bases. Trimming removed 9 bases from V and 3 bases from J; junction bases left unmatched: 3. CDR1 and CDR2 (germline): MNHEY, SVGAGI. This CDR3 is 12 amino acids long. The CDR3 sequence is CASLGQGYEQYF. The CDR3 region has the DNA TGTGCCAGTTTGGGACAGGGCTACGAGCAGTACTTC.

The chain joins TRBV6-5 to TRBJ1-5; 7 positions agree with TRBD1. Trimming cost V 5 bases and J 6 bases; bases outside gene matches: 7. The V gene's germline CDR1 is MNHEY and CDR2 SVGAGI. This CDR3 spans 14 amino acids. The CDR3 loop reads CASSATGAGQPQHF. The CDR3 DNA reads as TGTGCCAGCAGTGCTACAGGGGCGGGTCAGCCCCAGCATTTT.

The chain employs TRBV27 and TRBJ1-3; 7 nucleotides align to TRBD1. The CDR3 consists of 14 residues. The V gene end was trimmed by 8 bases and the J gene end by 3 bases; junction bases not matched to a gene: 7. Germline CDR1 MNHEY, CDR2 SMNVEV (reference sequence). The CDR3 DNA is TGTGCCAGCCGATCCTGGGACAGTGGAAACACCATATATTTT. Translated: CASRSWDSGNTIYF.

The V call is TRBV19, the J call TRBJ1-5, with D maybe TRBD1 (5 bases). The CDR3 extends over 15 amino acids. V was clipped by 6 bases and J by 1 base, with 13 bases between them. Per germline, CDR1 LNHDA and CDR2 SQIVND (reference sequence). CDR3 DNA sequence: TGTGCCAGTAGCCCAGGGACTTCGAGCAATCAGCCCCAGCATTTT. Amino acid sequence: CASSPGTSSNQPQHF. Using reference TRBV19 and TRBJ1-5 for the parts outside the CDR3, the full variable domain is DGGITQSPKYLFRKEGQNVTLSCEQNLNHDAMYWYRQDPGQGLRLIYYSQIVNDFQKGDIAEGYSVSREKKESFPLTVTSAQKNPTAFYLCASSPGTSSNQPQHFGDGTRLSIL.

The chain combines TRBV29-1 with TRBJ2-7; D is possibly TRBD1 (6 bases). V was clipped by 6 bases and J by 7 bases, with 16 bases between them. Germline CDR1 is SQVTM and CDR2 is ANQGSEA. This CDR3 is 12 amino acids long. As DNA, the CDR3 is TGCAGCGTGTCCAGGGGAGAGGGGGAGCAGTACTTC. Translation: CSVSRGEGEQYF.

The chain is built from TRBV7-2 and TRBJ1-1; D remains ambiguous. There are 13 residues in the CDR3. Looked up from germline, CDR1 is SGHTA and CDR2 is FQGNSA. Trimming took 2 bases from V and 3 from J, leaving 7 bases between them. The chain's CDR3 is CASSLSGYTEAFF. CDR3 nucleotide sequence: TGTGCCAGCAGCTTAAGCGGTTACACTGAAGCTTTCTTT.

The rearrangement links TRBV5-1 to TRBJ2-3; D gene ambiguous. This CDR3 spans 14 amino acids. From germline, CDR1 is SGHRS and CDR2 YFSETQ. V dropped 2 bases and J dropped 2 bases, with 9 bases sitting between them. Written as DNA, the CDR3 is TGCGCCAGCAGCTTTTCTCCCTACACAGATACGCAGTATTTT. This gives the protein CASSFSPYTDTQYF.

Here the CDR3 DNA reads TGTGCCAGCTCACCACAGGGGCAAGAGACCCAGTACTTC. Its translation: CASSPQGQETQYF. The rearrangement joins TRBV6-1 to TRBJ2-5, with TRBD1 matching over 7 bases. V was clipped by 8 bases and J by 2 bases; unmatched bases: 5. Germline V gene data show CDR1 as MNHNS and CDR2 as SASEGT. CDR3 length equals 13 residues.

This chain uses TRBV15 with TRBJ2-1; D might be TRBD2 (5 bases). Trimming removed 1 base at V and 0 bases at J, with 7 bases between. Germline V gives CDR1 LNHNV, CDR2 YYDKDF (reference sequence). This CDR3 is built from 15 residues. The CDR3 sequence: CATSRAGSSYNEQFF. The CDR3 DNA sequence: TGTGCCACCAGCAGAGCGGGGAGCTCCTACAATGAGCAGTTCTTC.

The chain recombines TRBV10-3 with TRBJ1-1; D perhaps matches TRBD1 (6 bases). The germline V gene has CDR1 ENHRY and CDR2 SYGVKD. CDR3 length: 14 amino acids. Between the trimmed V and J ends, which lost 0 bases and 7 bases, there was a span of 12 bases. The CDR3 is CAISESRDTDEAFF. The CDR3, as DNA: TGTGCCATCAGTGAGTCGAGGGACACCGATGAAGCTTTCTTT.

The J gene is TRBJ2-7, the V gene TRBV29-1; TRBD2 matches at 8 bases. The J segment lost 4 bases and the V segment lost 5 bases, leaving 4 bases of the junction unmatched. The CDR3 length is 12 residues. The germline gives CDR1 SQVTM, CDR2 ANQGSEA. The CDR3 nucleotides are TGCAGCGTTCTGATAGCGGGATACGAGCAGTACTTC. This codes for CSVLIAGYEQYF.

Note on this clone: Mismatch with germline at one junction end may stem from a read error. The V gene is TRBV28, the J gene TRBJ2-3; D is possibly TRBD2 (7 bases). The CDR3 runs 14 residues. Germline assignment: CDR1 MDHEN and CDR2 SYDVKM. This CDR3 is CAISRGGVTDTQYF. CDR3 bases: TGTGCCATCAGTAGGGGGGGGGTCACAGATACGCAGTATTTT.